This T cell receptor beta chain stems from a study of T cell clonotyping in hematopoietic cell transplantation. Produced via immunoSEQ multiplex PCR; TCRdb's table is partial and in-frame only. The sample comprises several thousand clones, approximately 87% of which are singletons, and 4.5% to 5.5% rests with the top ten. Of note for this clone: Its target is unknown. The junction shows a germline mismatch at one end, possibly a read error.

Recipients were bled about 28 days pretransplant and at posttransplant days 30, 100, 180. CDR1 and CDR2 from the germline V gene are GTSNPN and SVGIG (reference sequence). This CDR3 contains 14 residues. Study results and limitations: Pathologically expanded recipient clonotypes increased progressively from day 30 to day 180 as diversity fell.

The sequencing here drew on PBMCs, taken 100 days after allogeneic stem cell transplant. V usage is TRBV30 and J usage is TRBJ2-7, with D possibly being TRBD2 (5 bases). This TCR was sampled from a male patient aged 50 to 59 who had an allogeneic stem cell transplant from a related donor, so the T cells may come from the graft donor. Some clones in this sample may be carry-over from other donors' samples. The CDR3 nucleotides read TGTGCCTGGAGGGACCTGGGGAGCTCCTACGAACAGTACTTC. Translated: CAWRDLGSSYEQYF.